This T cell receptor beta chain was found in a study of shared clonotypes between healthy human individuals. About the research overall: The study enrolled two women and a few men aged 18 to 49.

As concerns this clone: Its antigen is not known.

Study-wide results and limits: Clonotypes shared by all four sorted-subset donors had higher generation probabilities than non-shared clonotypes.

In germline, CDR1 is MNHEY, CDR2 SVGAGI. CDR3 length: 15 residues. V shed 4 bases and J shed 0 bases, with 10 bases lying between them. Naive CD8 isolation took CD45RO-negative cells positively selected for CCR7 and excluded terminally differentiated effector memory CD45RA+ cells. Some clones are missing from TCRdb's copy, which holds only in-frame ones; the method was immunoSEQ multiplex PCR. The repertoire holds over 2 million clones, with approximately 94% as singletons. Sequenced input: naive CD8+ T cells sorted from blood. V gene TRBV6-5 combines with J gene TRBJ1-5; D remains ambiguous. This sequence originates from a man between 18 and 29 years old in good health. CDR3 protein: CASSLSQYSNQPQHF. In DNA, the CDR3 is TGTGCCAGCAGTTTAAGTCAGTATAGCAATCAGCCCCAGCATTTT.